This TCR beta chain was captured by sequencing in a study of shared clonotypes between healthy human individuals. Repertoires were generated with immunoSEQ multiplex PCR, while TCRdb's copy carries only in-frame clones and drops some. The sample includes 2 million to 2.5 million clones, approximately 93% seen only once; the top ten take about 0.41%. The TCR comes from a man aged 18 to 35 in good health. Some clones in this sample may be carry-over from other donors' samples. The sample comprised naive CD4+ T cells from PBMCs. Documented subset: CD45RA+ positively selected.

CDR3 nucleotide sequence: TGCGCCAGCAGCGGACGACTAGCGGGGACCGATACGCAGTATTTT. As protein: CASSGRLAGTDTQYF. The chain uses TRBV5-1 and TRBJ2-3, with TRBD2 identical over 11 bases. Losses at the gene ends were 4 bases for V and 6 bases for J; bases not matched to a gene: 7. The CDR3 totals 15 residues. Germline loops: CDR1 SGHRS, CDR2 YFSETQ.